Listed below are T cell receptor beta chains from one sample, sequenced in a study of cytomegalovirus exposure and HLA in healthy donors. Sequencing was performed with immunoSEQ multiplex PCR; in TCRdb, only in-frame clones are kept and a portion is missing. Of about 190,000 clones in the sample, about 84% were seen once. Specimen: PBMCs. These receptors were obtained from a woman aged 18-29 years in good health and CMV-seronegative. Both conserved end residues are part of each CDR3. D genes are given only for firm matches. Some rows mark clone size as missing; the rest say once, few, many or name a class of expanded clone.

d_call: .; v_call: TRBV27; clone_size: .; j_call: TRBJ1-5; cdr3_aa: CASSSQGYNQPQHF; cdr3_nt: TGTGCCAGCAGTTCACAGGGATACAATCAGCCCCAGCATTTT
d_call: TRBD1; v_call: TRBV7-3; clone_size: .; j_call: TRBJ1-1; cdr3_aa: CASSFGTGSEAFF; cdr3_nt: TGTGCCAGCAGCTTCGGGACAGGGTCTGAAGCTTTCTTT
d_call: .; v_call: TRBV6-5; clone_size: few; j_call: TRBJ1-1; cdr3_aa: CASSTGNTEAFF; cdr3_nt: TGTGCCAGCAGTACAGGGAACACTGAAGCTTTCTTT
d_call: TRBD1; v_call: TRBV5-4; clone_size: .; j_call: TRBJ2-1; cdr3_aa: CASSLAGGTGVNEQFF; cdr3_nt: TGTGCCAGCAGCTTGGCCGGCGGGACAGGGGTGAATGAGCAGTTCTTC
d_call: TRBD2; v_call: TRBV10-3; clone_size: .; j_call: TRBJ2-1; cdr3_aa: CAISPGTSGDNEQFF; cdr3_nt: TGTGCCATCAGCCCCGGGACTAGCGGTGACAATGAGCAGTTCTTC
d_call: .; v_call: TRBV19; clone_size: .; j_call: TRBJ2-7; cdr3_aa: CASSAGQSYEQYF; cdr3_nt: TGTGCCAGTAGTGCGGGACAGTCCTACGAGCAGTACTTC
d_call: .; v_call: TRBV6-1; clone_size: .; j_call: TRBJ1-3; cdr3_aa: CASSEEGVGGNTIYF; cdr3_nt: TGTGCCAGCAGTGAAGAGGGGGTAGGCGGAAACACCATATATTTT
d_call: TRBD2; v_call: TRBV5-5; clone_size: .; j_call: TRBJ2-7; cdr3_aa: CASSPLAGGGFYEQYF; cdr3_nt: TGTGCCAGCAGCCCTTTAGCGGGAGGCGGGTTTTACGAGCAGTACTTC
d_call: .; v_call: TRBV11-2; clone_size: .; j_call: TRBJ2-1; cdr3_aa: CASSLVRGPYNEQFF; cdr3_nt: TGTGCCAGCAGCTTAGTTAGGGGTCCCTACAATGAGCAGTTCTTC
d_call: .; v_call: TRBV10-1; clone_size: .; j_call: TRBJ1-2; cdr3_aa: CASSETPYGNEGYTF; cdr3_nt: TGCGCCAGCAGTGAGACCCCGTACGGGAATGAGGGCTACACCTTC